This is a list of T cell receptor beta chains from one sample in a study of cytomegalovirus exposure and HLA in healthy donors. Profiling relied on immunoSEQ multiplex PCR, and the TCRdb table lists in-frame clones only, not all of them. The table has 66,000 or so clones, about 90% seen once; the top ten hold approximately 1.5%. The sequenced material came from PBMCs. These TCRs come from a man aged 30 to 45 in good health and CMV-seropositive. The CDR3 runs from the conserved cysteine through the conserved F or W. The D gene is left open where the match is weak. Size is stated for part of the rows, as once, few or many counts, or as a class when the clone is expanded.

TRBV7-9	.	.	TRBJ1-1	CSSSLDGNTEAFF	TGTTCCAGCAGCTTAGACGGGAACACTGAAGCTTTCTTT
TRBV6-1	once	TRBD2	TRBJ2-7	CASSVHSGGSSYEQYF	TGTGCCAGCAGTGTCCATAGCGGGGGGAGCTCCTACGAGCAGTACTTC
TRBV11-2	.	.	TRBJ1-5	CASSLVPGLDQPQHF	TGTGCCAGCAGCTTAGTCCCAGGGTTAGATCAGCCCCAGCATTTT
TRBV25-1	.	.	TRBJ1-1	CASSWTENTEAFF	TGTGCCAGCAGTTGGACAGAGAACACTGAAGCTTTCTTT
TRBV7-3	.	.	TRBJ2-7	CASSLNGRYEQYF	TGTGCCAGCAGCTTAAATGGGAGATACGAGCAGTACTTC
TRBV6-1	.	TRBD1	TRBJ2-7	CASTTGTEIDEQYF	TGTGCCAGCACAACCGGGACAGAGATTGACGAGCAGTACTTC
TRBV11-1	.	.	TRBJ2-1	CASSLRQSGSYNEQFF	TGTGCCAGCAGCCTGAGACAGTCTGGCTCCTACAATGAGCAGTTCTTC
TRBV7-6	.	.	TRBJ1-3	CASSLGGRGNTIYF	TGTGCCAGCAGCTTAGGTGGCAGGGGAAACACCATATATTTT
TRBV6-6	.	TRBD1	TRBJ1-2	CASSSASGTGVGYTF	TGTGCCAGCAGTTCCGCTTCCGGGACAGGGGTAGGCTACACCTTC
TRBV6-1	.	TRBD2	TRBJ2-1	CASTPSGGSNEQFF	TGTGCCAGCACCCCTAGCGGGGGCTCTAATGAGCAGTTCTTC
TRBV5-1	.	TRBD2	TRBJ2-3	CASSLAGTRKDTQYF	TGCGCCAGCAGCTTGGCAGGGACTAGGAAGGATACGCAGTATTTT
TRBV30	.	.	TRBJ2-7	CAWSGTVYEQYF	TGTGCCTGGAGTGGGACAGTCTACGAGCAGTACTTC
TRBV4-1	.	TRBD1	TRBJ2-7	CVSSQGQGKYEQYF	TGCGTCAGCAGCCAAGGACAGGGGAAGTACGAGCAGTACTTC
TRBV28	once	.	TRBJ2-3	CASSLADTQYF	TGTGCCAGCAGTTTAGCGGATACGCAGTATTTT
TRBV28	.	TRBD2	TRBJ2-7	CASSSLVAGGYEQYF	TGTGCCAGCAGTTCCCTTGTAGCGGGAGGCTACGAGCAGTACTTC
TRBV5-1	.	.	TRBJ1-2	CASSLDGETGYTF	TGCGCCAGCAGCTTGGATGGGGAGACTGGCTACACCTTC
TRBV5-4	.	TRBD1	TRBJ2-7	CASSLARDRVIGEQYF	TGTGCCAGCAGCTTGGCACGGGACAGGGTAATTGGCGAGCAGTACTTC
TRBV5-6	.	TRBD1	TRBJ2-5	CASSLTADLTGGVGTQYF	TGTGCCAGCAGCTTAACAGCGGATTTGACAGGGGGCGTGGGGACCCAGTACTTC
TRBV19	.	.	TRBJ2-1	CASSIGQYNEQFF	TGTGCCAGTAGTATAGGACAGTACAATGAGCAGTTCTTC
TRBV11-3	once	TRBD2	TRBJ2-1	CASSLGKREEQDNEQFF	TGTGCCAGCAGCTTAGGTAAGCGGGAGGAGCAAGACAATGAGCAGTTCTTC
TRBV6-5	.	TRBD2	TRBJ2-5	CASSYGSGSVEETQYF	TGTGCCAGCAGTTACGGGAGCGGGAGTGTGGAGGAGACCCAGTACTTC
TRBV2	.	.	TRBJ1-5	CASKRQYSNQPQHF	TGTGCCAGCAAGAGACAGTATAGCAATCAGCCCCAGCATTTT
TRBV5-1	.	.	TRBJ2-1	CASRPSSGLTNEQFF	TGCGCCAGCCGCCCCTCCAGCGGCCTTACGAATGAGCAGTTCTTC
TRBV28	.	TRBD1	TRBJ2-1	CASSVTGLGQGAIPGEQFF	TGTGCCAGCAGCGTAACGGGCCTTGGACAGGGGGCGATACCGGGAGAGCAGTTCTTC
TRBV5-1	.	.	TRBJ2-2	CASSLVNGVAGELFF	TGCGCCAGCAGCTTGGTAAACGGGGTGGCCGGGGAGCTGTTTTTT
TRBV6-4	once	TRBD2	TRBJ2-2	CASSELAGELAGELFF	TGTGCCAGCAGTGAACTAGCGGGAGAGTTGGCCGGGGAGCTGTTTTTT
TRBV6-1	.	.	TRBJ1-2	CASSERGNYGYTF	TGTGCCAGCAGTGAGAGGGGGAACTATGGCTACACCTTC
TRBV19	.	.	TRBJ1-1	CASSILGTEAFF	TGTGCCAGTAGTATCCTCGGTACTGAAGCTTTCTTT
TRBV6-5	.	TRBD1	TRBJ1-5	CASRQTGGGNQPQHF	TGTGCCAGCAGACAGACAGGGGGTGGCAATCAGCCCCAGCATTTT
TRBV4-3	.	.	TRBJ1-4	CASSQVGGPDEKLFF	TGCGCCAGCAGCCAAGTCGGGGGGCCGGATGAAAAACTGTTTTTT
TRBV5-5	once	.	TRBJ1-6	CASSRNRDPWGSGSPLHF	TGTGCCAGCAGCCGGAACAGGGATCCGTGGGGAAGTGGGTCACCCCTCCACTTT
TRBV5-1	.	TRBD1	TRBJ1-1	CASRGTGQPEAFF	TGCGCCAGCAGAGGGACGGGACAGCCTGAAGCTTTCTTT
TRBV7-9	.	.	TRBJ2-1	CSSSGQFDEQFF	TGTTCCAGCAGCGGCCAGTTCGATGAGCAGTTCTTC
TRBV25-1	few	.	TRBJ2-7	CASSESLPSYEQYF	TGTGCCAGCAGTGAATCACTCCCCTCCTACGAGCAGTACTTC
TRBV6-1	.	.	TRBJ1-1	CASSPRGNTEAFF	TGTGCCAGCAGCCCTAGGGGGAACACTGAAGCTTTCTTT
TRBV5-4	.	.	TRBJ2-7	CASSLGRDGEQYF	TGTGCCAGCAGCTTGGGCAGGGATGGCGAGCAGTACTTC
TRBV5-6	few	TRBD2	TRBJ2-7	CASSLYAGGPHEQYF	TGTGCCAGCAGCTTGTATGCGGGAGGGCCGCACGAGCAGTACTTC
TRBV10-3	few	.	TRBJ1-5	CAISEDSNQPQHF	TGTGCCATCAGTGAGGACAGTAATCAGCCCCAGCATTTT
TRBV6-1	.	.	TRBJ2-5	CASSDLETGGRWQYF	TGTGCCAGCAGTGACTTGGAGACAGGAGGTCGATGGCAGTACTTC
TRBV30	.	.	TRBJ1-2	CAWSVGGLYTF	TGTGCCTGGAGTGTCGGAGGGTTGTACACCTTC
TRBV30	.	TRBD1	TRBJ2-7	CAWGQGSEQYF	TGTGCCTGGGGACAGGGAAGCGAGCAGTACTTC
TRBV5-1	.	TRBD2	TRBJ2-1	CASRSQREETYNEQFF	TGCGCCAGCAGGAGTCAGCGGGAGGAAACCTACAATGAGCAGTTCTTC